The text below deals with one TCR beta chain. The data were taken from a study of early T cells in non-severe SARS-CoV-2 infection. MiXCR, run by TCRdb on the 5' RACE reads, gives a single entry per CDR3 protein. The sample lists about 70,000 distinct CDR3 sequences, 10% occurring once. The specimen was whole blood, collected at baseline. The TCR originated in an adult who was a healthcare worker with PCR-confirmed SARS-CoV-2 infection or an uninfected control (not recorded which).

The CDR3 loop is CATLGGLTEAFF. The CDR3 DNA sequence: TGTGCCACCCTCGGAGGGCTCACTGAAGCTTTCTTT. The chain couples TRBV25-1 to TRBJ1-1; the D is unclear. CDR3 length equals 12 residues. Per germline, CDR1 MGHDK and CDR2 SYGVNS. With 10 bases removed from V and 4 bases from J, the gap between germline ends came to 13 bases.